The 5 T cell receptor beta chains below come from one sample, sequenced in a study of CD8+ T cells in alopecia areata. After isolation, RNA underwent reverse transcription to generate cDNA as the sequencing template. The repertoire was sequenced with immunoSEQ multiplex PCR; TCRdb's copy has only in-frame clones and lacks some. The sample has about 91,000 clones, nearly 45% seen once. The sequenced sample consisted of CD4+ T cells sorted from blood. These receptors came from a human donor with alopecia areata.

The chain employs TRBV14 and TRBJ2-1; D ambiguous. Germline V gives CDR1 SGHDN, CDR2 FVKESK. V lost 0 bases, J lost 7 bases, and 10 bases lay in between. The CDR3 length is 14 residues. CDR3 in amino acids: CASSQERVVNEQFF. The CDR3 nucleotides read TGTGCCAGCAGCCAAGAACGTGTCGTGAATGAGCAGTTCTTC. The whole variable domain, filled in from reference TRBV14 and TRBJ2-1, reads EAGVTQFPSHSVIEKGQTVTLRCDPISGHDNLYWYRRVMGKEIKFLLHFVKESKQDESGMPNNRFLAERTGGTYSTLKVQPAELEDSGVYFCASSQERVVNEQFFGPGTRLTVL.

J is TRBJ1-2 and V is TRBV30; D may be TRBD1 (5 bases). This CDR3 is 12 amino acids long. Trimming shortened V by 3 bases and J by 4 bases, and 9 bases separated the two germline ends. Germline V gene data show CDR1 as GTSNPN and CDR2 as SVGIG (reference sequence). The DNA of the CDR3 is TGTGCCTGGAGAGGGGTTTCCTATGGCTACACCTTC. Its protein is CAWRGVSYGYTF.

The chain joins TRBV28 to TRBJ1-2; D is uncertain. Deletions cut 5 bases from V and 5 bases from J, with 9 bases between. Germline assignment: CDR1 MDHEN and CDR2 SYDVKM. The CDR3 covers 12 residues. The CDR3 nucleotides are TGTGCCAGCAGTCGACTCCCATATGGCTACACCTTC. Its translation is CASSRLPYGYTF.

This clone has only a few counts. This sequence joins TRBV28 and TRBJ2-1; D uncertain. This CDR3 spans 13 amino acids. V lost 10 bases and J lost 5, with 15 bases in between. Germline CDR1 reads MDHEN; CDR2 reads SYDVKM. The CDR3 sequence: CATSTTVNNEQFF. The CDR3 nucleotides are TGTGCCACCTCAACCACCGTCAACAATGAGCAGTTCTTC.

The rearrangement links TRBV4-1 to TRBJ2-3; perhaps D is TRBD1 or TRBD2 (5 bases each). Per the germline V gene, CDR1 is MGHRA and CDR2 is YSYEKL. This CDR3 contains 14 residues. V shed 0 bases and J shed 4 bases, with 8 bases lying between them. CDR3 sequence reads: CASSQEGVADTQYF. DNA of the CDR3: TGCGCCAGCAGCCAAGAGGGGGTGGCAGATACGCAGTATTTT.